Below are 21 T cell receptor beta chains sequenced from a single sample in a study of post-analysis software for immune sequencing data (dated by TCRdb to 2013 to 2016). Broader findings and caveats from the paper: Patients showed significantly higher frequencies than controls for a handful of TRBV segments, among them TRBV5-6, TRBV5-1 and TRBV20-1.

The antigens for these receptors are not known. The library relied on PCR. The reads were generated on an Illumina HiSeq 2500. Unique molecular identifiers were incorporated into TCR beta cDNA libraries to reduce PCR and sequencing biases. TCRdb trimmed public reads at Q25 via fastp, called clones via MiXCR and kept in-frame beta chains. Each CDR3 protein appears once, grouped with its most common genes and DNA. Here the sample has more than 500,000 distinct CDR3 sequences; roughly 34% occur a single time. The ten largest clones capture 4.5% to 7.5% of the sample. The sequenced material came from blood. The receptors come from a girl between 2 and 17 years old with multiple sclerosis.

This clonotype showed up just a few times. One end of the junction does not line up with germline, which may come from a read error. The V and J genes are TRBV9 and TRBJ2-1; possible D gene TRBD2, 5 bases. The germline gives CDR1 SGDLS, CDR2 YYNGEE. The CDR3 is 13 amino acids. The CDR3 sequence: CASSVEPPFEQFF. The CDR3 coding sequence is TGTGCCAGTAGCGTAGAGCCGCCCTTTGAGCAGTTCTTC. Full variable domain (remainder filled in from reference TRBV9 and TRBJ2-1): DSGVTQTPKHLITATGQRVTLRCSPRSGDLSVYWYQQSLDQGLQFLIQYYNGEERAKGNILERFSAQQFPDLHSELNLSSLELGDSALYFCASSVEPPFEQFFGPGTRLTVL.

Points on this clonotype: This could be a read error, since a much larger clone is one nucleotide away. CDR3 nucleotides: TGCAGTGCTAGAGGGGACAGGGATTCTAACTATGGCTACATCTTC. It translates to CSARGDRDSNYGYIF. The J gene is TRBJ1-2, the V gene TRBV20-1, with TRBD1 matching 9 bases. CDR1 is DFQATT and CDR2 is SNEGSKA in the germline V gene (reference sequence). The CDR3 covers 15 residues.

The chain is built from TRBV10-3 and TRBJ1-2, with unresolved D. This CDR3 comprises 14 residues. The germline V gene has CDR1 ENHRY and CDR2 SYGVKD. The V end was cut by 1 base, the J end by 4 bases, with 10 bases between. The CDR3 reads CAISELSRFYGYTF. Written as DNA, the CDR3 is TGTGCCATCAGTGAGTTGAGTCGGTTCTATGGCTACACCTTC.

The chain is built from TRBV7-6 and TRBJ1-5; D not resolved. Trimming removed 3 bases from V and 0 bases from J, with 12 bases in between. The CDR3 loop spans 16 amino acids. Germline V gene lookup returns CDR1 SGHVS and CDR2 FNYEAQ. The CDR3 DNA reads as TGTGCCAGCAGCTTGAATCCCCGAGGTAGCAATCAGCCCCAGCATTTT. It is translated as CASSLNPRGSNQPQHF.

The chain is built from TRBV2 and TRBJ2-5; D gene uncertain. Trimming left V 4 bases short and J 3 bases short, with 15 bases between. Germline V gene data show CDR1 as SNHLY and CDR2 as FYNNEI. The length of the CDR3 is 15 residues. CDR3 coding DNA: TGTGCCAGCAGTGGAGTCAGTTTCGTTAAAGAGACCCAGTACTTC. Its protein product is CASSGVSFVKETQYF.

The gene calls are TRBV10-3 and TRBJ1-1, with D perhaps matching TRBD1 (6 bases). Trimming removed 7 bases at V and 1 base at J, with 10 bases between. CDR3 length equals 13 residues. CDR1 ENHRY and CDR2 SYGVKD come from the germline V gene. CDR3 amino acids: CAITDSPNTEAFF. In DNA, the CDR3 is TGTGCCATCACGGACAGTCCGAACACTGAAGCTTTCTTT.

CDR3 amino acids: CASSARGRTDYSNQPQHF. In nucleotides, the CDR3 is TGTGCCAGCAGCGCGAGGGGGAGGACCGATTATAGCAATCAGCCCCAGCATTTT. The V gene is TRBV6-1, the J gene TRBJ1-5; a possible D gene is TRBD1 (6 bases). The CDR3 totals 18 residues. Deletions cut 6 bases from V and 0 bases from J, with 21 bases between. Germline V CDR1 and CDR2: MNHNS, SASEGT.

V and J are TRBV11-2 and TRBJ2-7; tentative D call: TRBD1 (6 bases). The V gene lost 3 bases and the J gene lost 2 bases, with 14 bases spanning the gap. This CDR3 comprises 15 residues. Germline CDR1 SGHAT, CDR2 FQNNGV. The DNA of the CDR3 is TGTGCCAGCAGCTTGAGGGGGAGTACGACCTACGAGCAGTACTTC. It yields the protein CASSLRGSTTYEQYF.

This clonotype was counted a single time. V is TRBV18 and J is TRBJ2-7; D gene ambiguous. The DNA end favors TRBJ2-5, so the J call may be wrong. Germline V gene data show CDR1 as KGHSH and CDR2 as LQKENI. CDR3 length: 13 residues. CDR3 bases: TGTGCCAGCTTACCGGGTCAGATCGAGACCCAGTACTTC. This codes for CASLPGQIETQYF.

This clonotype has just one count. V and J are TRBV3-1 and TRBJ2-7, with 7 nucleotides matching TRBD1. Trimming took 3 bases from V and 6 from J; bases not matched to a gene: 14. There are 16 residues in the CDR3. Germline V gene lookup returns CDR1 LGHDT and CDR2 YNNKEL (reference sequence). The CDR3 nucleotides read TGTGCCAGCAGCCAGGATTCAGGGGGTGCTATTTTCGAGCAGTACTTC. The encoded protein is CASSQDSGGAIFEQYF.

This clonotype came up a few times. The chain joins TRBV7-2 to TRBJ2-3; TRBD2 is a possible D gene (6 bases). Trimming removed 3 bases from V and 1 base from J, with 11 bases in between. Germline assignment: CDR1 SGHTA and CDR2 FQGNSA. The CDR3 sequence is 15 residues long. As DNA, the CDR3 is TGTGCCAGCAGCTTGAGAGCGGGTCGCACAGATACGCAGTATTTT. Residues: CASSLRAGRTDTQYF.

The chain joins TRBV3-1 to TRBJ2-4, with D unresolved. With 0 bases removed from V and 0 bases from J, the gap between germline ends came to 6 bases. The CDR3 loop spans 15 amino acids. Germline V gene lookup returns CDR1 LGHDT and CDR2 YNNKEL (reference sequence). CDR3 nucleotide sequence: TGTGCCAGCAGCCAAGAGAGTGTAGCCAAAAACATTCAGTACTTC. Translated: CASSQESVAKNIQYF.

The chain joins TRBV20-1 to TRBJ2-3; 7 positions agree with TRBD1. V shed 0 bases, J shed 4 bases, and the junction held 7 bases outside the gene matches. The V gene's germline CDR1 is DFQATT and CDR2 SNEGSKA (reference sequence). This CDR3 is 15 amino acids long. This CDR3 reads CSARDQGDGADTQYF. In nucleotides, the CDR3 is TGCAGTGCTAGAGATCAGGGGGATGGAGCAGATACGCAGTATTTT.

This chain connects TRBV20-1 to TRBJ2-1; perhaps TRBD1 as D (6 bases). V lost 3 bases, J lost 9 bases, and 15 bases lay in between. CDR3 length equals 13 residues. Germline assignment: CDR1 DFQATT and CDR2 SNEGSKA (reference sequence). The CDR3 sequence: CSASGQPAPEQFF. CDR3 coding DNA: TGCAGTGCTAGTGGACAGCCGGCCCCTGAGCAGTTCTTC.

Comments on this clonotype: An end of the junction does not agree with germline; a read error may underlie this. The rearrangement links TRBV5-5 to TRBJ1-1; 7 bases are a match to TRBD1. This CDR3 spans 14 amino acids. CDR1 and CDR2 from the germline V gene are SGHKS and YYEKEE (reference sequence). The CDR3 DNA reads TGTGCCAGCATCCCAAACAGGGGATACACTAAAGCTTTCTTT. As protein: CASIPNRGYTKAFF.

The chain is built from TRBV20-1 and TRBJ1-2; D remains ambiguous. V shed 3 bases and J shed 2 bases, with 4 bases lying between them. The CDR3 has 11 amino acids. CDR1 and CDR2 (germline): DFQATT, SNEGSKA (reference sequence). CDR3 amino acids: CSARDNYGYTF. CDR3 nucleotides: TGCAGTGCTAGGGACAACTATGGCTACACCTTC.

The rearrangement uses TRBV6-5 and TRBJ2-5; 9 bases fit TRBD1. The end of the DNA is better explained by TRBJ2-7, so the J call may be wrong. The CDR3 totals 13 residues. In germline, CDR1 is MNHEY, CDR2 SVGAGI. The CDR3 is CASNRQGVYEQYF. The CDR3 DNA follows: TGTGCCAGCAACAGACAGGGGGTCTACGAGCAGTACTTC.

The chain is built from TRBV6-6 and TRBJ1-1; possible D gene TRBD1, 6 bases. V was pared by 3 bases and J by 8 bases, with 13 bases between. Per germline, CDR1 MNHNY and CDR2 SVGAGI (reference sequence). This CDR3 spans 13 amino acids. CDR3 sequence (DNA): TGTGCCAGCAGTTATTGGGGGCGGGGGGAAGCTTTCTTT. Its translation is CASSYWGRGEAFF.

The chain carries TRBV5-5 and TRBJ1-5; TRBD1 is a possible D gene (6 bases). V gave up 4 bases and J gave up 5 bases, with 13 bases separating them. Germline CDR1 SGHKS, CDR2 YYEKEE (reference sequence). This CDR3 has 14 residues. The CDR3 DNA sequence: TGTGCCAGCAGCCCCCACAGGGCCCATCAGCCCCAGCATTTT. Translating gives CASSPHRAHQPQHF.

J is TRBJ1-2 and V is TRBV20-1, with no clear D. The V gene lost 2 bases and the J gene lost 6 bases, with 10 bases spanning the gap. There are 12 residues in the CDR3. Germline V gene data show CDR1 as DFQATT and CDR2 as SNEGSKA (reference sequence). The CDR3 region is CSARRSRHGYTF. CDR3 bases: TGCAGTGCTAGACGTTCTAGGCATGGCTACACCTTC.

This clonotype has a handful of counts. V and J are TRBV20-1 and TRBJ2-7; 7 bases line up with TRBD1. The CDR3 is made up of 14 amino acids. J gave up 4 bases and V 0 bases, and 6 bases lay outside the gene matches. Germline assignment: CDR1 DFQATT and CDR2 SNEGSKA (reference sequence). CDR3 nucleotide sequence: TGCAGTGCTAGAGAGGGAACAGGGGCGTACGAGCAGTACTTC. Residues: CSAREGTGAYEQYF.